The source of this T cell receptor (beta chain) is a study of regulatory and conventional T cells in RAG deficiency. Measured with immunoSEQ multiplex PCR; TCRdb has only the in-frame clones, and not every one. The sample includes about 50,000 clones, about 87% of them seen just once. CDR1 and CDR2 from the germline V gene are SGHNT and YENEEA. CDR3 length equals 14 residues. The ends were cut back, 1 base at V and 4 bases at J, with 8 bases in the middle. Conventional CD4+ T cells were sorted from blood as CD25-low CD127-high cells. This sample also appeared in a second study, on regulatory T cells. That publication notes: The PCR used 52 TRBV and 13 TRBJ primers.

The TCR was taken from a human donor in good health. What was sequenced was CD4+ effector T cells sorted from blood. The V gene is TRBV11-3, the J gene TRBJ2-1, with a possible D match to TRBD2 (6 bases). The CDR3 loop reads CASSLGSGYNEQFF. As DNA, the CDR3 is TGTGCCAGCAGCTTAGGTAGCGGTTACAATGAGCAGTTCTTC. Supplemented by reference TRBV11-3 and TRBJ2-1, the full variable domain reads EAGVVQSPRYKIIEKKQPVAFWCNPISGHNTLYWYLQNLGQGPELLIRYENEEAVDDSQLPKDRFSAERLKGVDSTLKIQPAELGDSAVYLCASSLGSGYNEQFFGPGTRLTVL.